The TCR beta chain described here comes from a study of blood T cell repertoires in COVID-19. Only in-frame clones appear in the TCRdb table, and some are missing; sequencing was by immunoSEQ multiplex PCR. Seen here are 180,000 or so clones, over 75% observed once, and the top ten hold approximately 15%. Per the germline V gene, CDR1 is KGHSH and CDR2 is LQKENI. V dropped 2 bases and J dropped 3 bases, with 12 bases sitting between them. The CDR3 runs to 15 residues. The chain has TRBV18 and TRBJ2-3; the D gene is possibly TRBD2 (5 bases). The source material was peripheral blood. The clonotype comes from a man in his forties or fifties who had recovered from COVID-19. Here the CDR3 reads CASSPNRGGTDTQYF. The CDR3 DNA sequence: TGTGCCAGCTCACCAAATCGGGGTGGTACAGATACGCAGTATTTT.